This T cell receptor beta chain was sequenced for a study of early T cells in non-severe SARS-CoV-2 infection. CDR3 length equals 12 residues. Trimming removed 9 bases from V and 4 bases from J; junction bases left unmatched: 3. Germline V CDR1 and CDR2: LNHDA, SQIVND (reference sequence). TCRdb processed the 5' RACE reads anew with MiXCR; each CDR3 protein has one entry. The table shows about 97,000 distinct CDR3 sequences, with approximately 9.9% occurring only once. This clonotype was picked up a small number of times. The receptor comes from an adult who was a healthcare worker with PCR-confirmed SARS-CoV-2 infection or an uninfected control (not recorded which). The starting material was whole blood, obtained at baseline. V and J are TRBV19 and TRBJ2-3, with 8 nucleotides matching TRBD1. CDR3 sequence (DNA): TGTGCCAGCGGACAGGGTTCAGATACGCAGTATTTT. This sequence encodes CASGQGSDTQYF.